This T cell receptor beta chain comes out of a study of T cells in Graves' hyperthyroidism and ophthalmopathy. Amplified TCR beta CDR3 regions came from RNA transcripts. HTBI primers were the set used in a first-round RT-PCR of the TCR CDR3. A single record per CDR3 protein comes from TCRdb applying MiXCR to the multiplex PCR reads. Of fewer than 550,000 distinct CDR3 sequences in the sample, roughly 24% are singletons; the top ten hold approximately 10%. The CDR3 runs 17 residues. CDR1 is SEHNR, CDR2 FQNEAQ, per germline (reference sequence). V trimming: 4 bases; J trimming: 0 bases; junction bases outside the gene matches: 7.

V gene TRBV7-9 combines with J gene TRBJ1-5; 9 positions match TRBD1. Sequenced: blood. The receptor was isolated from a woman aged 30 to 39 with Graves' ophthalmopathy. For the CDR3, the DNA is TGTGCCAGCAGCTCGGGGACAGGGCGGGGTAGCAATCAGCCCCAGCATTTT. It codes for CASSSGTGRGSNQPQHF.